One sample yielded the 26 T cell receptor beta chains listed below, sequenced in a study of blood T cell repertoires in COVID-19. The method was immunoSEQ multiplex PCR; TCRdb's version includes in-frame clones alone and lacks a portion of them. The repertoire has about 120,000 clones, 75% to 90% of them found once; the top ten carry about 27%. Input material: peripheral blood. The receptors derive from a man aged 65-85 years with active or convalescent COVID-19.

This chain joins TRBV19 and TRBJ1-3, with unresolved D. Germline CDR1 LNHDA, CDR2 SQIVND (reference sequence). The CDR3 runs 13 residues. Trimming stripped 6 bases from V and 0 bases from J, with 6 bases between. CDR3 in amino acids: CASRDNSGNTIYF. The CDR3 DNA reads as TGTGCCAGTAGAGACAACTCTGGAAACACCATATATTTT.

This clone was seen once. The chain couples TRBV7-2 to TRBJ1-5, with D unclear. V was trimmed by 7 bases and J by 0 bases, leaving 13 bases between them. The CDR3 sequence is 15 residues long. Germline loops: CDR1 SGHTA, CDR2 FQGNSA. Here the CDR3 DNA reads TGTGCCAGCACCGAACAGACGAATAGCAATCAGCCCCAGCATTTT. This encodes CASTEQTNSNQPQHF.

This chain joins TRBV27 and TRBJ2-2; 7 nucleotides match TRBD1. Germline loops: CDR1 MNHEY, CDR2 SMNVEV (reference sequence). This CDR3 is built from 17 residues. V trimming: 5 bases; J trimming: 3 bases; junction bases outside the gene matches: 12. CDR3 sequence reads: CASSPNRPTGDTGELFF. CDR3 in DNA: TGTGCCAGCAGTCCAAATAGGCCCACAGGGGACACCGGGGAGCTGTTTTTT.

The chain uses TRBV30 and TRBJ2-5; perhaps TRBD1 as D (5 bases). Germline CDR1 reads GTSNPN; CDR2 reads SVGIG (reference sequence). This CDR3 contains 12 residues. V lost 1 base, J lost 4 bases, and 7 bases lay in between. CDR3 amino acids: CAWSGQGETQYF. DNA of the CDR3: TGTGCCTGGAGTGGTCAGGGAGAGACCCAGTACTTC.

This sequence joins TRBV6-2 or TRBV6-3 and TRBJ2-1; a weak D match, TRBD2 (6 bases). Germline lookup yields CDR1 MNHEY and CDR2 SVGEGT. The V end lost 6 bases, the J end lost 7 bases, and 16 bases lay between the germline ends. The CDR3 extends over 14 amino acids. The CDR3 loop reads CASSLRLDFNEQFF. CDR3 bases: TGTGCCAGCAGCCTCCGACTAGATTTTAATGAGCAGTTCTTC.

The chain carries TRBV5-1 and TRBJ1-2; perhaps TRBD1 as D (5 bases). The V end was cut by 5 bases, the J end by 2 bases, with 10 bases between. CDR1 SGHRS and CDR2 YFSETQ come from the germline V gene. The CDR3 consists of 13 residues. In nucleotides, the CDR3 is TGCGCCAGCAGTTATGACAGCAACTATGGCTACACCTTC. This translates into CASSYDSNYGYTF.

The genes are TRBV3-1 (or the pseudogene TRBV3-2) and TRBJ2-1, with TRBD2 identical over 9 bases. J gave up 1 base and V 7 bases, and 5 bases lay outside the gene matches. This CDR3 is built from 15 residues. Germline V lookup: CDR1 LGHDT, CDR2 YNNKEL (reference sequence). The CDR3 DNA follows: TGTGCCAGCACTTCGACTAGCGGTTCCTACAATGAGCAGTTCTTC. As protein: CASTSTSGSYNEQFF.

This rearrangement joins TRBV28 to TRBJ1-3; TRBD1 matches 7 bases. This CDR3 contains 16 residues. Germline trimming cut 3 bases from V and 0 bases from J; bases unmatched to any gene: 5. Germline loops: CDR1 MDHEN, CDR2 SYDVKM. Here the CDR3 reads CASSLGQPTSGNTIYF. CDR3 bases: TGTGCCAGCAGTTTGGGACAGCCGACCTCTGGAAACACCATATATTTT.

This chain uses TRBV7-8 with TRBJ1-4; 9 positions agree with TRBD1. CDR1 and CDR2 (germline): SGHVS, FQNEAQ. The trim removed 4 bases at V and 5 bases at J, leaving 2 bases unmatched. The CDR3 runs to 14 residues. CDR3 loop: CASSSGTGNEKLFF. In nucleotides, the CDR3 is TGTGCCAGCAGCTCCGGGACAGGGAATGAAAAACTGTTTTTT.

The J gene is TRBJ1-5, the V gene TRBV5-1; no reliable D call. Between the trimmed V and J ends, which lost 4 bases and 0 bases, there was a span of 5 bases. Per germline, CDR1 SGHRS and CDR2 YFSETQ. The CDR3 covers 13 residues. The DNA for the CDR3 is TGCGCCAGCAGCCTAAATAGCAATCAGCCCCAGCATTTT. This translates into CASSLNSNQPQHF.

V and J are TRBV6-5 and TRBJ1-1; D not certain. Germline V gene data show CDR1 as MNHEY and CDR2 as SVGAGI. The CDR3 runs to 13 residues. V was cut by 6 bases and J by 1 base, with 9 bases left in between. The chain's CDR3 is CASRVLQNTEAFF. DNA for the CDR3: TGTGCCAGCAGGGTCTTACAGAACACTGAAGCTTTCTTT.

The rearrangement uses TRBV3-1 (or the pseudogene TRBV3-2) and TRBJ2-1; D may be TRBD2 (6 bases). This CDR3 contains 13 residues. Deletions cut 3 bases from V and 3 bases from J, with 6 bases between. Per germline, CDR1 LGHDT and CDR2 YNNKEL (reference sequence). The CDR3 DNA reads as TGTGCCAGCAGCCAGACTAGCTACAATGAGCAGTTCTTC. Translating it yields CASSQTSYNEQFF.

The rearrangement links TRBV7-9 to TRBJ1-4; D possibly corresponds to TRBD1 (5 bases). Trimming shortened V by 3 bases and J by 14 bases, and 19 bases separated the two germline ends. The CDR3 contains 14 residues. Germline V gene data show CDR1 as SEHNR and CDR2 as FQNEAQ (reference sequence). CDR3 nucleotides: TGTGCCAGCAGCTTTTCGACACGGAGGGAGGGGCTGTTTTTT. It yields the protein CASSFSTRREGLFF.

The chain employs TRBV13 and TRBJ2-1; the D gene is possibly TRBD2 (5 bases). The CDR3 is made up of 15 amino acids. The V gene lost 0 bases and the J gene lost 2 bases, with 8 bases spanning the gap. Per germline, CDR1 PRHDT and CDR2 FYEKMQ (reference sequence). The CDR3 bases are TGTGCCAGCAGCTTAGGAGCGCGGGCCTACAATGAGCAGTTCTTC. Encoded protein: CASSLGARAYNEQFF.

The V call is TRBV6-5, the J call TRBJ1-1; a weak D match, TRBD1 (6 bases). Germline CDR1 reads MNHEY; CDR2 reads SVGAGI. This CDR3 comprises 14 residues. Between the trimmed V and J ends, which lost 2 bases and 5 bases, there was a span of 12 bases. The DNA for the CDR3 is TGTGCCAGCAGTTACCACGGACAGTGGACTGAAGCTTTCTTT. This codes for CASSYHGQWTEAFF.

This clone appeared a few times. This chain uses TRBV6-5 with TRBJ1-3; TRBD1 agrees at 8 bases. This CDR3 spans 14 amino acids. Germline V gene sequence: CDR1 MNHEY, CDR2 SVGAGI. V trimming: 5 bases; J trimming: 1 base; junction bases outside the gene matches: 1. The CDR3 sequence: CASSRQGSGNTIYF. The CDR3 bases are TGTGCCAGCAGTAGACAGGGGTCTGGAAACACCATATATTTT.

This sequence joins TRBV5-8 and TRBJ1-2; D is possibly TRBD1 (5 bases). The CDR3 length is 14 residues. The V gene's germline CDR1 is SGHTS and CDR2 YDEGEE. V gave up 4 bases and J gave up 10 bases, with 20 bases separating them. DNA for the CDR3: TGTGCCAGCAGCCTACCTGGAAGGGGAACAGACTACACCTTC. It is translated as CASSLPGRGTDYTF.

The rearrangement links TRBV6-5 to TRBJ2-1, with 9 nucleotides matching TRBD1. V lost 4 bases to trimming and J lost 8 bases; unmatched junction nucleotides: 3. The CDR3 contains 13 residues. Germline CDR1 and CDR2: MNHEY and SVGAGI. CDR3 nucleotides: TGTGCCAGCAGTTCCAGACAGGGGGATGAGCAGTTCTTC. It translates to CASSSRQGDEQFF.

The rearrangement links TRBV7-6 to TRBJ2-7, with TRBD1 matching 9 bases. V dropped 3 bases and J dropped 2; count of bases not matched to a gene: 5. The germline V gene has CDR1 SGHVS and CDR2 FNYEAQ. The CDR3 runs 15 residues. The CDR3 DNA sequence: TGTGCCAGCAGCTTGGGACAGGGTAGAGCCTACGAGCAGTACTTC. Protein: CASSLGQGRAYEQYF.

V usage is TRBV6-5 and J usage is TRBJ1-1; D is unclear. CDR1 and CDR2 (germline): MNHEY, SVGAGI. V lost 7 bases and J lost 7, with 19 bases in between. This CDR3 comprises 14 residues. CDR3 sequence: CASNTPNRRSEAFF. CDR3 DNA sequence: TGTGCCAGCAATACACCGAATAGGCGGAGTGAAGCTTTCTTT.

The V and J genes are TRBV6-1 and TRBJ1-6, with TRBD1 as a possible D gene (5 bases). This CDR3 spans 15 amino acids. Germline lookup yields CDR1 MNHNS and CDR2 SASEGT. Trimming shortened V by 0 bases and J by 7 bases, and 10 bases separated the two germline ends. The DNA of the CDR3 is TGTGCCAGCAGTGAAGCGCAGGGTTACAATTCACCCCTCCACTTT. Its protein is CASSEAQGYNSPLHF.

The rearrangement links TRBV4-1 to TRBJ1-5; D perhaps matches TRBD1 (6 bases). Between the trimmed V and J ends, which lost 4 bases and 2 bases, there was a span of 12 bases. Germline V gene data show CDR1 as MGHRA and CDR2 as YSYEKL. CDR3 length equals 15 residues. CDR3 loop: CASSPLPGGNQPQHF. CDR3 sequence (DNA): TGCGCCAGCAGCCCCCTGCCAGGGGGCAATCAGCCCCAGCATTTT.

This clone was seen just once. V is TRBV6-2 or TRBV6-3 and J is TRBJ2-3, with D uncertain. V shed 2 bases and J shed 3 bases, with 9 bases lying between them. Looked up from germline, CDR1 is MNHEY and CDR2 is SVGEGT. The CDR3 consists of 14 residues. The DNA for the CDR3 is TGTGCCAGCAGTTACCCTGTCGGGACAGATACGCAGTATTTT. Amino acids: CASSYPVGTDTQYF.

The chain combines TRBV5-1 with TRBJ1-4, with D perhaps TRBD1 (5 bases). Germline values: CDR1 SGHRS, CDR2 YFSETQ. This CDR3 is built from 14 residues. V was cut by 0 bases and J by 7 bases, with 10 bases left in between. CDR3 bases: TGCGCCAGCAGCTTGGGGCAGGGCGGTGAAAAACTGTTTTTT. Translation: CASSLGQGGEKLFF.

The V gene is TRBV11-1, the J gene TRBJ2-5; a possible D gene is TRBD1 (5 bases). The germline gives CDR1 SGHAT, CDR2 FQDESV (reference sequence). CDR3 length: 14 amino acids. V shed 3 bases and J shed 1 base, with 9 bases lying between them. CDR3 DNA sequence: TGTGCCAGCAGCTTCGCGACAGCCCAAGAGACCCAGTACTTC. Translated, it gives CASSFATAQETQYF.

This chain uses TRBV5-1 with TRBJ1-4, with 9 bases aligning to TRBD1. Germline V gene data show CDR1 as SGHRS and CDR2 as YFSETQ. V shed 0 bases and J 7 bases; nucleotides not matched to a gene: 4. The CDR3 loop spans 15 amino acids. The CDR3 region has the DNA TGCGCCAGCAGCTTGGGGACAGGGGAGAGTGAAAAACTGTTTTTT. Translated: CASSLGTGESEKLFF.